The 13 T cell receptor beta chains given below trace back to one sample, sequenced in a study of glioma-infiltrating T cells after dendritic cell vaccination. Generated by immunoSEQ multiplex PCR, the TCRdb table keeps only in-frame clones and is missing some. The data show approximately 100,000 clones, with about 79% seen just once and less than 7% held by the top ten. This material consisted of blood, taken before dendritic cell vaccination. These receptor sequences come from a human donor with glioblastoma.

This chain uses TRBV5-6 with TRBJ1-2; D gene ambiguous. Germline loops: CDR1 SGHDT, CDR2 YYEEEE. V lost 2 bases, J lost 5 bases, and 7 bases lay in between. The CDR3 length is 12 residues. CDR3 nucleotide sequence: TGTGCCAGCAGCTTAGGCGGGTATGGCTACACCTTC. Residues: CASSLGGYGYTF.

The genes are TRBV18 and TRBJ1-6; 9 bases agree with TRBD1. Per the germline V gene, CDR1 is KGHSH and CDR2 is LQKENI. V trimming: 3 bases; J trimming: 10 bases; junction bases outside the gene matches: 13. CDR3 length equals 17 residues. In nucleotides, the CDR3 is TGTGCCAGCTCACCGACCATGCAGGGACAGGGAGGCTCACCCCTCCACTTT. Translating gives CASSPTMQGQGGSPLHF.

This clone showed up just once. This chain uses TRBV19 with TRBJ2-6, with 9 bases that match TRBD1. V lost 5 bases to trimming and J lost 2 bases; unmatched junction nucleotides: 7. Germline CDR1 LNHDA, CDR2 SQIVND (reference sequence). This CDR3 spans 17 amino acids. The CDR3, as DNA: TGTGCCAGTAGTGTAAGCCGGGACAGGGCTGGGGCCAACGTCCTGACTTTC. This gives the protein CASSVSRDRAGANVLTF.

The chain is built from TRBV6-5 and TRBJ1-2; 10 bases fit TRBD1. Trimming took 6 bases from V and 3 from J; bases not matched to a gene: 7. From germline, CDR1 is MNHEY and CDR2 SVGAGI. This CDR3 is 15 amino acids long. CDR3 residues: CASSSPGTGDYGYTF. The CDR3 nucleotides read TGTGCCAGCAGCTCACCCGGGACAGGGGACTATGGCTACACCTTC.

The rearrangement links TRBV5-8 to TRBJ2-5; 7 nucleotides agree with TRBD2. With 2 bases clipped from V and 5 bases from J, the junction kept 9 bases outside the gene matches. The CDR3 runs to 15 residues. Germline CDR1 SGHTS, CDR2 YDEGEE. Here the CDR3 DNA reads TGTGCCAGCAGCTTACTAGCGCCTTCCCGGGAGACCCAGTACTTC. This sequence encodes CASSLLAPSRETQYF.

The CDR3 nucleotides are TGTGCCAGCAGTTCTCAATCCCAGGGGGTAGCTTCACCCCTCCACTTT. Its translation: CASSSQSQGVASPLHF. The chain couples TRBV28 to TRBJ1-6, with 7 bases fitting TRBD1. The CDR3 spans 16 residues. The ends lost 4 bases at V and 9 bases at J; junction bases unmatched: 12. Germline assignment: CDR1 MDHEN and CDR2 SYDVKM.

A remark on this clone: At one end the junction does not follow the germline gene, possibly because of a read error. This chain uses TRBV7-7 with TRBJ2-3; maybe TRBD2 (5 bases). The CDR3 spans 15 residues. Germline CDR1 and CDR2: SSHAT and FNYEAQ (reference sequence). The CDR3 nucleotides are TGTGCTAGCAGCCGATCTCGGGGAGTTGGAGATACGCAGTATTTT. This encodes CASSRSRGVGDTQYF.

CDR3 DNA sequence: TGCAGCGGCTCCGGGACATACAATGAGCAGTTCTTC. Translating it yields CSGSGTYNEQFF. The J gene is TRBJ2-1, the V gene TRBV29-1, with D perhaps TRBD1 (6 bases). Germline lookup yields CDR1 SQVTM and CDR2 ANQGSEA. CDR3 length equals 12 residues. V was trimmed by 7 bases and J by 4 bases, leaving 11 bases between them.

V gene TRBV9 combines with J gene TRBJ2-5; the match to TRBD1 covers 10 bases. V trimming: 2 bases; J trimming: 11 bases; junction bases outside the gene matches: 15. Germline V gives CDR1 SGDLS, CDR2 YYNGEE. The CDR3 totals 16 residues. CDR3 sequence reads: CASSVGAGTGAREQYF. The CDR3 coding sequence is TGTGCCAGCAGCGTCGGTGCCGGGACAGGGGCGCGTGAGCAGTACTTC.

This sequence joins TRBV5-1 and TRBJ2-2; D is perhaps TRBD2 (6 bases). Between the trimmed V and J ends, which lost 4 bases and 4 bases, there was a span of 14 bases. Germline-derived CDR1 and CDR2 are SGHRS and YFSETQ. This CDR3 comprises 15 residues. CDR3 amino acids: CASSPVRGSTGELFF. The CDR3, as DNA: TGCGCCAGCAGCCCGGTGCGGGGTTCCACCGGGGAGCTGTTTTTT.

The chain is built from TRBV19 and TRBJ2-7; TRBD1 aligns across 7 bases. The junction had 0 bases not matched to a gene; V was cut back by 2 bases and J by 2 bases. The CDR3 covers 13 residues. Germline lookup yields CDR1 LNHDA and CDR2 SQIVND (reference sequence). CDR3 bases: TGTGCCAGTAGTATACAGGGGGCCTACGAGCAGTACTTC. Translated: CASSIQGAYEQYF.

The chain combines TRBV28 with TRBJ2-7; 15 bases map to TRBD2. The CDR3 extends over 18 amino acids. Per germline, CDR1 MDHEN and CDR2 SYDVKM. Germline trimming cut 5 bases from V and 6 bases from J; bases unmatched to any gene: 14. The CDR3 bases are TGTGCCAGCAGTCTCCCGGGACTAGCGGGAGGACAGGGGCGCGAGCAGTACTTC. It translates to CASSLPGLAGGQGREQYF.

The chain combines TRBV6-6 with TRBJ2-7; D remains ambiguous. The CDR3 totals 14 residues. Germline-derived CDR1 and CDR2 are MNHNY and SVGAGI (reference sequence). V was cut by 4 bases and J by 3 bases, with 13 bases left in between. CDR3 DNA sequence: TGTGCCAGCAGTTTTTTTGGGCAGGACTACGAGCAGTACTTC. Protein: CASSFFGQDYEQYF.